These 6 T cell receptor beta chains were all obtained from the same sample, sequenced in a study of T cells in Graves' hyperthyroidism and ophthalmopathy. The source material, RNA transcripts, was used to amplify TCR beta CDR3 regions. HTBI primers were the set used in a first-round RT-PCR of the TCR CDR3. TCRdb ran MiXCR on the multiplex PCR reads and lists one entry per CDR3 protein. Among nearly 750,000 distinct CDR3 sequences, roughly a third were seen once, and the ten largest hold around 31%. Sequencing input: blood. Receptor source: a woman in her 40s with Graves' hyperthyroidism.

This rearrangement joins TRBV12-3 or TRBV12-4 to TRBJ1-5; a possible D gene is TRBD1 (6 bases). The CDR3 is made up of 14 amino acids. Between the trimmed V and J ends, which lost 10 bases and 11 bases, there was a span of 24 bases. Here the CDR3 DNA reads TGTGCCACTGGCTCTCCACAGGGACAAGAGACCCAGCATTTT. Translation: CATGSPQGQETQHF.

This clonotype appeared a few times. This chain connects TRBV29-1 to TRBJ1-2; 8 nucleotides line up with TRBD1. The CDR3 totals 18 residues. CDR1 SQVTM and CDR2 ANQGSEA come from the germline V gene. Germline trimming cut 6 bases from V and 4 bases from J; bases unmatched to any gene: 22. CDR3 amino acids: CSVARILYPGQGVYGYTF. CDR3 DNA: TGCAGCGTCGCGCGAATTCTATATCCAGGACAGGGAGTCTATGGCTACACCTTC.

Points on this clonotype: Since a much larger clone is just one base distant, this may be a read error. The CDR3 here is CASSPGERGASF. As DNA, the CDR3 is TGTGCCAGCAGCCCTGGCGAGAGGGGGGCTTCCTTT. The chain uses TRBV7-3 and TRBJ1-1, with D maybe TRBD1 (6 bases). This CDR3 contains 12 residues. CDR1 SGHTA and CDR2 FQGTGA come from the germline V gene.

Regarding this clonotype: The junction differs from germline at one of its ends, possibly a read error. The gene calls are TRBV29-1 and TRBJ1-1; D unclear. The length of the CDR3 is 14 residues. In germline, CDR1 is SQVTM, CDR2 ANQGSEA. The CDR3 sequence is CAWIGRGMGTEAFF. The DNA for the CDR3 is TGTGCCTGGATTGGGCGAGGAATGGGGACTGAAGCTTTCTTT. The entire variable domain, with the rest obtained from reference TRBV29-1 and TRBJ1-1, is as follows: SAVISQKPSRDICQRGTSLTIQCQVDSQVTMMFWYRQQPGQSLTLIATANQGSEATYESGFVIDKFPISRPNLTFSTLTVSNMSPEDSSIYLCAWIGRGMGTEAFFGQGTRLTVV.

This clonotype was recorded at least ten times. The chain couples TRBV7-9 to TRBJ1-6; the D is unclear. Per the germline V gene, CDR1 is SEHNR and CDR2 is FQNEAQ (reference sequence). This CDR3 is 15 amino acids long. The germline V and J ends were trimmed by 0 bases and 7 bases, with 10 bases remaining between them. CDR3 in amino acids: CASSLAVVGNSPLHF. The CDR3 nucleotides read TGTGCCAGCAGCTTAGCTGTGGTCGGGAATTCACCCCTCCACTTT.

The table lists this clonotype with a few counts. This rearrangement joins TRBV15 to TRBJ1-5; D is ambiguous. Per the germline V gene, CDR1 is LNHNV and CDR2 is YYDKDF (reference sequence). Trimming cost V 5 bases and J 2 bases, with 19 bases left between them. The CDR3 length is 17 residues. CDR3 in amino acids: CATSSRRHERGNQPQHF. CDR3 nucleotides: TGTGCCACCAGCTCTCGGAGACACGAGCGGGGCAATCAGCCCCAGCATTTT.